Below are 3 T cell receptor beta chains sequenced from a single sample in a study of T cells in Graves' hyperthyroidism and ophthalmopathy. The source material, RNA transcripts, was used to amplify TCR beta CDR3 regions. Using the HTBI primer set, a first-round RT-PCR was run on the TCR CDR3. TCRdb re-called the multiplex PCR reads through MiXCR, storing one row per CDR3 protein. The sample includes under 650,000 distinct CDR3 sequences, 16% seen only once; the top ten take 3.5% to 4%. What was sequenced was blood. The receptors originated from a woman aged 25 to 39 with Graves' hyperthyroidism.

This clonotype was counted many times. The CDR3, as DNA: TGCAGTGCCGGGGACCGGTCTAACTATGGCTACACCTTC. Translation: CSAGDRSNYGYTF. This chain joins TRBV20-1 and TRBJ1-2; D is perhaps TRBD1 (5 bases). Germline V gene sequence: CDR1 DFQATT, CDR2 SNEGSKA (reference sequence). Between the trimmed V and J ends, which lost 6 bases and 0 bases, there was a span of 11 bases. This CDR3 contains 13 residues.

This clonotype showed up many times. The chain links TRBV7-3 to TRBJ2-5; possibly TRBD1 or TRBD2 for D (6 bases each). Germline V gene lookup returns CDR1 SGHTA and CDR2 FQGTGA. The V gene lost 3 bases and the J gene lost 3 bases, with 11 bases spanning the gap. The CDR3 has 14 amino acids. CDR3 in amino acids: CASSFGGQEETQYF. Written as DNA, the CDR3 is TGTGCCAGCAGCTTCGGGGGACAAGAAGAGACCCAGTACTTC.

The sample holds many counts of this clonotype. The chain joins TRBV12-3 or TRBV12-4 to TRBJ2-7, with D hard to call. V was trimmed by 5 bases and J by 7 bases, leaving 9 bases between them. This CDR3 region has 11 residues. CDR3 region: CASSILGEQYF. Written as DNA, the CDR3 is TGTGCCAGCAGTATCCTAGGGGAGCAGTACTTC.